Following are 6 T cell receptor beta chains from one sample sequenced in a study of CD8 T cells in ankylosing spondylitis. Study results and caveats: Within ankylosing spondylitis blood, a TCR beta motif made up of fewer than ten highly homologous variants appeared to be characteristic.

Their antigens are not known. A single record per CDR3 protein comes from TCRdb applying MiXCR to the 5' RACE reads. The sample has more than 650,000 distinct CDR3 sequences, roughly 12% seen once. The sequencing sample was made of blood, either unsorted or a sorted T cell fraction (not recorded which). The receptors were gathered from a male donor with ankylosing spondylitis.

The V gene is TRBV20-1, the J gene TRBJ2-5, with D possibly TRBD2 on 6 matching bases. Trimming removed 7 bases at V and 4 bases at J, with 19 bases between. CDR3 length equals 14 residues. Germline CDR1 is DFQATT and CDR2 is SNEGSKA (reference sequence). The CDR3 DNA reads as TGCAGTGGAATCGAGCTAGCGCGGACAGAGACCCAGTACTTC. Protein sequence: CSGIELARTETQYF.

This clonotype came up many times. This CDR3 reads CASSRRTSGGEQYF. CDR3 DNA sequence: TGCGCCAGCAGCCGAAGGACTAGCGGAGGGGAGCAGTACTTC. The rearrangement links TRBV5-1 to TRBJ2-7; 10 bases agree with TRBD2. This CDR3 has 14 amino acids. Germline assignment: CDR1 SGHRS and CDR2 YFSETQ. Trimming at V came to 4 bases and at J to 7 bases, leaving 8 bases not matched to a gene.

Turning to this clonotype: This may be a read error: a much more frequent sequence differs by one nucleotide. The chain has TRBV7-2 and TRBJ2-1; D not certain. The CDR3 is 12 amino acids. Between the trimmed V and J ends, which lost 1 base and 8 bases, there was a span of 6 bases. Germline V gene data show CDR1 as SGHTA and CDR2 as FQGNSA. The CDR3 sequence: CASSLDYDEQFF. The CDR3 DNA reads as TGTGCCAGCAGCTTAGATTACGATGAGCAGTTCTTC.

The sample holds many counts of this clonotype. The chain combines TRBV29-1 with TRBJ2-2, with D tentatively TRBD1 (5 bases). The germline gives CDR1 SQVTM, CDR2 ANQGSEA. The length of the CDR3 is 15 residues. The V end was cut by 7 bases, the J end by 7 bases, with 22 bases between. The CDR3 DNA is TGCAGCGCCCGGCTGCAGGGTGGAGCTGGCGGGGAGCTGTTTTTT. Translated: CSARLQGGAGGELFF.

This sequence joins TRBV7-2 and TRBJ2-7, with D perhaps TRBD2 (6 bases). The CDR3 extends over 18 amino acids. Germline V gene sequence: CDR1 SGHTA, CDR2 FQGNSA. V gave up 3 bases and J gave up 3 bases, with 24 bases separating them. The CDR3 is CASSLRRGGQGGGYEQYF. The CDR3 DNA reads as TGTGCCAGCAGCTTGCGGCGGGGTGGTCAGGGTGGTGGCTACGAGCAGTACTTC.

This chain uses TRBV6-2 or TRBV6-3 with TRBJ2-5, with D perhaps assigned TRBD1 or TRBD2 (6 bases each). The CDR3 extends over 16 amino acids. The germline V gene encodes CDR1 MNHEY and CDR2 SVGEGT. Between the trimmed V and J ends, which lost 1 base and 2 bases, there was a span of 14 bases. CDR3 nucleotide sequence: TGTGCCAGCAGTTACTTTGGGGGGCAAGGTCAAGAGACCCAGTACTTC. Protein sequence: CASSYFGGQGQETQYF.